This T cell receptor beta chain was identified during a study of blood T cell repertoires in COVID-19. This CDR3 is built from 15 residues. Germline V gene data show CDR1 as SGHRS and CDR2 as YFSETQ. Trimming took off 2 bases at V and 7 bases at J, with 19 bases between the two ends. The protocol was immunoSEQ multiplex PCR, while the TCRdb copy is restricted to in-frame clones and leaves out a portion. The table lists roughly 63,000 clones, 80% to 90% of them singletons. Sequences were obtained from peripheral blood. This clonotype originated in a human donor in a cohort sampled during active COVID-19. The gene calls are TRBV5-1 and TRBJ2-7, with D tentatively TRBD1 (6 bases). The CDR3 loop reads CASSFLGGLSGEQYF. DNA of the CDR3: TGCGCCAGCAGCTTCCTTGGGGGCCTCTCAGGGGAGCAGTACTTC.